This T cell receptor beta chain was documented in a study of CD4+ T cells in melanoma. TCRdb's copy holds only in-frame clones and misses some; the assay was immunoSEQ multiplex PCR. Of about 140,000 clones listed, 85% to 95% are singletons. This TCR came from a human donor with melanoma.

Here the CDR3 DNA reads TGTGCCAGCAGTTTAACAGCAAAATACGAGCAGTACTTC. Its translation is CASSLTAKYEQYF. The V and J genes are TRBV27 and TRBJ2-7; D is unresolved. The CDR3 is 13 amino acids. V was pared by 2 bases and J by 4 bases, with 9 bases between. Germline CDR1 MNHEY, CDR2 SMNVEV (reference sequence).